This entry lists 5 T cell receptor beta chains sequenced from one sample in a study of blood T cell repertoires in COVID-19. This table comes from immunoSEQ multiplex PCR, and its TCRdb copy is limited to in-frame clones, with some not included. Here the sample spans under 250,000 clones, roughly 84% being singletons. Sequencing input: peripheral blood. The source is a man aged 50 or older with active or convalescent COVID-19.

The CDR3 DNA reads as TGTGCCAGCAGTGAATGGGCCGGGACAGGGAACAATCAGCCCCAGCATTTT. As protein: CASSEWAGTGNNQPQHF. This chain connects TRBV2 to TRBJ1-5; 9 positions match TRBD1. Per germline, CDR1 SNHLY and CDR2 FYNNEI. V shed 2 bases, J shed 3 bases, and the junction held 8 bases outside the gene matches. The CDR3 sequence is 17 residues long.

The gene calls are TRBV5-5 and TRBJ2-7; 8 bases align to TRBD1. The length of the CDR3 is 14 residues. Germline CDR1 is SGHKS and CDR2 is YYEKEE (reference sequence). V lost 4 bases to trimming and J lost 5 bases; unmatched junction nucleotides: 8. The DNA of the CDR3 is TGTGCCAGCAGCGGGGGGTGGACAGGGAACGAGCAGTACTTC. Encoded protein: CASSGGWTGNEQYF.

J is TRBJ1-4 and V is TRBV11-2; maybe TRBD1 (5 bases). V was clipped by 5 bases and J by 8 bases, with 15 bases between them. CDR3 size: 14 residues. The germline CDR1 and CDR2 sequences are SGHAT and FQNNGV. CDR3 sequence reads: CASSAPHGGEKLFF. Written as DNA, the CDR3 is TGTGCCAGCAGCGCACCGCACGGGGGGGAAAAACTGTTTTTT.

The chain is built from TRBV27 and TRBJ1-6; D is undetermined. The CDR3 contains 14 residues. V lost 5 bases, J lost 7 bases, and 12 bases lay in between. Germline CDR1 reads MNHEY; CDR2 reads SMNVEV (reference sequence). The CDR3 spells CASSQPITNSPLHF. The CDR3 nucleotides read TGTGCCAGCAGTCAACCGATAACAAATTCACCCCTCCACTTT.

This chain links TRBV5-4 with TRBJ2-5; TRBD2 might be the D (6 bases). Germline CDR1 SGHNT, CDR2 YYREEE (reference sequence). The CDR3 loop spans 16 amino acids. Trimming left V 4 bases short and J 2 bases short, with 18 bases between. The CDR3 is CASSPHRGLSQETQYF. The CDR3, as DNA: TGTGCCAGCAGCCCTCATAGGGGACTGTCACAAGAGACCCAGTACTTC.